The entry that follows covers one T cell receptor beta chain sequence. The data are from a study of T cell changes during pregnancy in multiple sclerosis. CDR3 length: 14 amino acids. Trimming pared 6 bases from V and 4 bases from J, leaving 15 bases between. Germline V gives CDR1 SGHTA, CDR2 FQGNSA. The repertoire was sequenced with immunoSEQ multiplex PCR; TCRdb's copy has only in-frame clones and lacks some. The table has about 22,000 clones, approximately 90% seen once. The TCR comes from a female donor in good health, enrolled as a control in a pregnancy study. This chain connects TRBV7-2 to TRBJ1-2, with D unclear. The sequencing here drew on CD4+ T cells from peripheral blood mononuclear cells, taken after pregnancy. Here the CDR3 DNA reads TGTGCCAGCAGGGGCCAGGAACGGCTCTATGGCTACACCTTC. Its protein product is CASRGQERLYGYTF.